This T cell receptor beta chain was identified in a study of T cells in localized non-small cell lung cancer. General observations from the study: Uninvolved adjacent lung had higher T cell clonality than tumor and all other tissues. Detection in adjacent lung was observed for a median roughly 57 of the top 100 tumor clones.

Between the trimmed V and J ends, which lost 8 bases and 4 bases, there was a span of 12 bases. Germline lookup yields CDR1 SGHDN and CDR2 FVKESK. CDR3 length: 13 residues. As for this clone: What it binds is unknown.

Data came from immunoSEQ multiplex PCR; TCRdb stores just in-frame clones and leaves some out. The table lists about 51,000 clones, approximately 81% of them singletons. This chain links TRBV14 with TRBJ2-1, with D unclear. Source: peripheral blood mononuclear cells, taken before any cancer treatment. The source is a man aged 40 to 69 with stage III lung adenocarcinoma. For the CDR3, the DNA is TGTGCCAGCTCGGATAGACTTTACAATGAGCAGTTCTTC. This translates into CASSDRLYNEQFF.